These 8 T cell receptor beta chains were sequenced from one sample in a study of T-cell reconstitution after alpha-beta-depleted transplantation in children. The authors prepared the TCRbeta library with unique molecular identifiers. TCRdb recomputed calls from the PCR reads with MiXCR, one row per CDR3 protein. The top ten clones hold 28% of a sample with about a million distinct CDR3 sequences, about 29% of them seen once. Material: PBMCs, mostly from graft donor cells, obtained 360 days after TCRalphabeta/CD19-depleted stem cell transplant. All receptors come from a boy younger than two who had a stem cell transplant for SCID, so the T cells may come from the graft donor.

The chain is built from TRBV14 and TRBJ2-7; D unresolved. Germline loops: CDR1 SGHDN, CDR2 FVKESK. The CDR3 runs 18 residues. The V end lost 1 base, the J end lost 5 bases, and 24 bases lay between the germline ends. The CDR3 is CASSQGRVSVLPRDEQYF. CDR3 sequence (DNA): TGTGCCAGCAGCCAAGGGAGAGTTTCGGTGCTCCCCCGGGACGAGCAGTACTTC. Full variable domain (rest looked up from reference TRBV14 and TRBJ2-7): EAGVTQFPSHSVIEKGQTVTLRCDPISGHDNLYWYRRVMGKEIKFLLHFVKESKQDESGMPNNRFLAERTGGTYSTLKVQPAELEDSGVYFCASSQGRVSVLPRDEQYFGPGTRLTVT.

This rearrangement joins TRBV12-3 or TRBV12-4 to TRBJ2-7, with 11 bases aligning to TRBD1. Trimming cost V 4 bases and J 2 bases; bases outside gene matches: 7. The CDR3 covers 16 residues. This chain's CDR3 is CASSSLGTGGAYEQYF. The DNA of the CDR3 is TGTGCCAGCAGTTCCTTGGGGACAGGGGGAGCCTACGAGCAGTACTTC.

Turning to this clonotype: The conserved phenylalanine or tryptophan is not found at the CDR3 terminus, so this likely reflects a read error. The chain employs TRBV13 and TRBJ2-1; 15 bases match TRBD2. The V and J ends lost 4 bases and 10 bases, in that order; junction bases with no gene match: 14. The CDR3 length is 18 residues. Germline loops: CDR1 PRHDT, CDR2 FYEKMQ (reference sequence). In DNA form, the CDR3 reads TGTGCCAGCAGCTCGAGGACTAGCGGGGGGGCCTTTTCGTGGGAGCAGTTCCTC. Encoded protein: CASSSRTSGGAFSWEQFL.

The rearrangement uses TRBV20-1 and TRBJ2-5; 7 bases are a match to TRBD2. Germline V gene data show CDR1 as DFQATT and CDR2 as SNEGSKA (reference sequence). The CDR3 is 15 amino acids. Trimming took 0 bases from V and 1 from J; bases not matched to a gene: 5. CDR3 sequence: CSARDLTGGQETQYF. Written as DNA, the CDR3 is TGCAGTGCTAGAGATCTAACGGGGGGCCAAGAGACCCAGTACTTC.

The table lists this clonotype with a few counts. V is TRBV20-1 and J is TRBJ2-5; 9 bases are a match to TRBD1. The germline CDR1 and CDR2 sequences are DFQATT and SNEGSKA (reference sequence). CDR3 size: 16 residues. The trim removed 0 bases at V and 6 bases at J, leaving 11 bases unmatched. CDR3 residues: CSARERFFGQGKTQYF. The DNA for the CDR3 is TGCAGTGCTAGAGAGAGGTTCTTCGGACAGGGGAAGACCCAGTACTTC.

This clonotype was picked up many times. The J gene is TRBJ1-1, the V gene TRBV20-1; D unclear. The CDR3 sequence is 10 residues long. Trimming left V 3 bases short and J 7 bases short, with 6 bases between. CDR1 and CDR2 from the germline V gene are DFQATT and SNEGSKA (reference sequence). For the CDR3, the DNA is TGCAGTGCTAGTCGACTTGAAGCTTTCTTT. It codes for CSASRLEAFF.

The rearrangement joins TRBV11-2 to TRBJ1-1; D call uncertain. Germline values: CDR1 SGHAT, CDR2 FQNNGV. V was cut by 5 bases and J by 1 base, with 17 bases left in between. The CDR3 contains 16 residues. DNA of the CDR3: TGTGCCAGCAGCCTAGTGGGGAGGCGGGAGAACACTGAAGCTTTCTTT. It yields the protein CASSLVGRRENTEAFF. Combining the CDR3 with reference TRBV11-2 and TRBJ1-1 gives the whole variable domain EAGVAQSPRYKIIEKRQSVAFWCNPISGHATLYWYQQILGQGPKLLIQFQNNGVVDDSQLPKDRFSAERLKGVDSTLKIQPAKLEDSAVYLCASSLVGRRENTEAFFGQGTRLTVV.

This clonotype was found a few times. The chain recombines TRBV6-1 with TRBJ1-1; 7 nucleotides line up with TRBD1. Germline assignment: CDR1 MNHNS and CDR2 SASEGT. The CDR3 spans 14 residues. J was trimmed by 5 bases and V by 6 bases; bases with no gene match: 9. Here the CDR3 reads CASRKTGAGTEAFF. For the CDR3, the DNA is TGTGCCAGCAGAAAAACAGGGGCGGGGACTGAAGCTTTCTTT.